This TCR beta chain comes out of a study of T cell repertoires in cytomegalovirus infection. Study information: Matching HLA type and CMV infection were both indicated by public TCR beta signatures. General observations from the study: HLA-C-restricted TCR beta clonotypes specific for CMV led the ex vivo response. Accumulated public TCR beta family frequency recognized individuals carrying CMV together with the relevant HLA.

Using its own MiXCR run on the reads, TCRdb lists one record per CDR3 protein. The sample records roughly 310,000 distinct CDR3 sequences, about 29% being singletons. This clonotype was counted between two and nine times. Its antigen is unknown. V lost 2 bases and J lost 0, with 11 bases in between. Germline values: CDR1 SGHAT, CDR2 FQNNGV. The length of the CDR3 is 15 residues. This specimen consisted of cultured PBMCs, obtained from culture after CMV antigen stimulation. This receptor was obtained from a human donor in good health (CMV status not recorded). Some clones in this sample may be carry-over from other donors' samples. The chain links TRBV11-2 to TRBJ2-7; no firm D call. CDR3 nucleotide sequence: TGTGCCAGCAGCTTATATCGTGCGAGCTCCTACGAGCAGTACTTC. It codes for CASSLYRASSYEQYF. The whole variable domain, filled in from reference TRBV11-2 and TRBJ2-7, reads EAGVAQSPRYKIIEKRQSVAFWCNPISGHATLYWYQQILGQGPKLLIQFQNNGVVDDSQLPKDRFSAERLKGVDSTLKIQPAKLEDSAVYLCASSLYRASSYEQYFGPGTRLTVT.